The 5 T cell receptor beta chains below all came from one sample that was sequenced in a study of blood T cell repertoires in COVID-19. This table comes from immunoSEQ multiplex PCR, and its TCRdb copy is limited to in-frame clones, with some not included. The sample lists about 380,000 clones; 85% were seen once. Sequencing was carried out using peripheral blood. All receptors come from a young woman with acute or convalescent COVID-19.

The chain links TRBV9 to TRBJ1-2, with no clear D. Germline-derived CDR1 and CDR2 are SGDLS and YYNGEE. CDR3 length: 14 amino acids. The V end was cut by 4 bases, the J end by 0 bases, with 10 bases between. CDR3 protein: CASSPGSANYGYTF. In nucleotides, the CDR3 is TGTGCCAGCAGCCCCGGTTCGGCTAACTATGGCTACACCTTC. Full variable domain (outside the CDR3, taken from reference TRBV9 and TRBJ1-2): DSGVTQTPKHLITATGQRVTLRCSPRSGDLSVYWYQQSLDQGLQFLIQYYNGEERAKGNILERFSAQQFPDLHSELNLSSLELGDSALYFCASSPGSANYGYTFGSGTRLTVV.

This chain uses TRBV29-1 with TRBJ1-4, with D tentatively TRBD1 (5 bases). The CDR3 runs to 14 residues. Germline CDR1 SQVTM, CDR2 ANQGSEA. V lost 3 bases and J 8 bases, leaving 16 bases between the germline ends. This CDR3 reads CSVEEGRLKEKLFF. CDR3 nucleotides: TGCAGCGTTGAGGAGGGGCGCTTGAAGGAAAAACTGTTTTTT.

Concerning this clone itself: The sample carries other DNA sequences with the same CDR3. This rearrangement joins TRBV24-1 to TRBJ1-1; 9 bases fit TRBD1. Per germline, CDR1 KGHDR and CDR2 SFDVKD. The CDR3 length is 13 residues. The ends lost 7 bases at V and 2 bases at J; junction bases unmatched: 1. DNA for the CDR3: TGTGCCACCAGGGACAGGGGAAACACTGAAGCTTTCTTT. Protein product: CATRDRGNTEAFF.

This clone was counted a few times. The chain is built from TRBV3-1 (or the pseudogene TRBV3-2) and TRBJ1-3; 7 bases fit TRBD1. Germline CDR1 LGHDT, CDR2 YNNKEL (reference sequence). This CDR3 comprises 16 residues. Trimming took 3 bases from V and 0 from J; bases not matched to a gene: 5. CDR3 nucleotides: TGTGCCAGCAGCCACCGGGACAGCAACTCTGGAAACACCATATATTTT. It is translated as CASSHRDSNSGNTIYF.

This clone was seen ten or more times. This chain uses TRBV6-5 with TRBJ1-5, with D tentatively TRBD1 (6 bases). This CDR3 has 13 amino acids. Germline CDR1 reads MNHEY; CDR2 reads SVGAGI. Trimming pared 10 bases from V and 7 bases from J, leaving 17 bases between. As DNA, the CDR3 is TGTGCCACTCGCCTAGGGGGAGGGCAGCCCCAGCATTTT. Translated: CATRLGGGQPQHF.